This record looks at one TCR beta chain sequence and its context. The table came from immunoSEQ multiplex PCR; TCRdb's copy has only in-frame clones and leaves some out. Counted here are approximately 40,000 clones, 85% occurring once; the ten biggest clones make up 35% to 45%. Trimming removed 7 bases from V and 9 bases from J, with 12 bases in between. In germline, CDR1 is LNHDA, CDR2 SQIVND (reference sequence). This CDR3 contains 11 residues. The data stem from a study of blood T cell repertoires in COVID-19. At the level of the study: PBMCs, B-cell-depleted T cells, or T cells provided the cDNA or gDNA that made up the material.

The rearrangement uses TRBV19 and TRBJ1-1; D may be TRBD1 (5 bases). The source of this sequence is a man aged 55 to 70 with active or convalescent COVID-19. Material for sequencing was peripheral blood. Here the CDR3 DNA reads TGTGCCAGTACCCTAGACAGCAAAGCTTTCTTT. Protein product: CASTLDSKAFF.